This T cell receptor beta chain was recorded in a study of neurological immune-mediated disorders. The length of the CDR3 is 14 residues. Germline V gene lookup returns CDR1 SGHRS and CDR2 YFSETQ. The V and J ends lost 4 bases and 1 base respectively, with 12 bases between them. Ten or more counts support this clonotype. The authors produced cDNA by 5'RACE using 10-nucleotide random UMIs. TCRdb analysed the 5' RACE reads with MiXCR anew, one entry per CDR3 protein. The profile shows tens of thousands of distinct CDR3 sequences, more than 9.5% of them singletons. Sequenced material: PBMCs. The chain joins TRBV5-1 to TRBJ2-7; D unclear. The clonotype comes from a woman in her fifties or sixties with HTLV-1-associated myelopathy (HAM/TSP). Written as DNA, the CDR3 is TGCGCCAGCAGCAGCCGCGGATATTCCTACGAGCAGTACTTC. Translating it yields CASSSRGYSYEQYF.